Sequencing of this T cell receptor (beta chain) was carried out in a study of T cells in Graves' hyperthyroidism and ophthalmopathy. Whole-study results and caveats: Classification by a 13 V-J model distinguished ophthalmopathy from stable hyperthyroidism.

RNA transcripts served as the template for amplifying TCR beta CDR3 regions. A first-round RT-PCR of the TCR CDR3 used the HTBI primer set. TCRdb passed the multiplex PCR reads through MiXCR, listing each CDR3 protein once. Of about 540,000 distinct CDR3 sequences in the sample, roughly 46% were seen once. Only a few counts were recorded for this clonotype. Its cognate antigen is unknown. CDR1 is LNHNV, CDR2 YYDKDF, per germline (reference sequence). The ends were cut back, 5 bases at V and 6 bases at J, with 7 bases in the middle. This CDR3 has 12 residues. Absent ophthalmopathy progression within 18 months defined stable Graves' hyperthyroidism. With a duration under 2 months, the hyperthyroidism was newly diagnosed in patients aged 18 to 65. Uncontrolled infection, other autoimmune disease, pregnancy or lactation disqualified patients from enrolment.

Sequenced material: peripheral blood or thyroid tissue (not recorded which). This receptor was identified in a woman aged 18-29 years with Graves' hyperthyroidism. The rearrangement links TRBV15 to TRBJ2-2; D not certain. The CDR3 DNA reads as TGTGCCACCAGCCTGGCGGCCGGGGAGCTGTTTTTT. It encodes CATSLAAGELFF.